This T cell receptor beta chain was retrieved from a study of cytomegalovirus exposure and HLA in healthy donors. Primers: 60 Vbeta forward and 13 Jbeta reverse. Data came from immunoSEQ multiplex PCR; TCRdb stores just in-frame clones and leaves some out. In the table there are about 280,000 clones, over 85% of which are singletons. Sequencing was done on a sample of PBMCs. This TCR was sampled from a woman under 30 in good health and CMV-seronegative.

CDR3 loop: CASSLSLGAVMAEQYF. CDR3 sequence (DNA): TGTGCCAGCAGCTTAAGTCTGGGGGCGGTAATGGCCGAGCAGTACTTC. The gene calls are TRBV7-9 and TRBJ2-7; a possible D gene is TRBD1 (6 bases). CDR3 length: 16 amino acids. Trimming left V 2 bases short and J 6 bases short, with 20 bases between. Germline V CDR1 and CDR2: SEHNR, FQNEAQ (reference sequence).